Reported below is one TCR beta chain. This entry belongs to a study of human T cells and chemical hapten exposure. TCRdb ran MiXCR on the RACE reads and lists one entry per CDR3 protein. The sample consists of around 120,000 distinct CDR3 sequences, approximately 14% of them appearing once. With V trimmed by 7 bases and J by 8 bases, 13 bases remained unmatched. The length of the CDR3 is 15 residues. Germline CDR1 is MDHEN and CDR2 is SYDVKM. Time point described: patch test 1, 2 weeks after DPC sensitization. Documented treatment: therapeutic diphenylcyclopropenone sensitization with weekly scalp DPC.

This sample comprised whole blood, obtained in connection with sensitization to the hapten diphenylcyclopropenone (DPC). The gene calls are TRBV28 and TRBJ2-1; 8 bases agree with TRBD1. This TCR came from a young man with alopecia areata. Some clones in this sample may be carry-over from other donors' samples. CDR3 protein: CASISPGQGADEQFF. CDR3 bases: TGTGCCAGCATCTCCCCGGGGCAGGGGGCCGATGAGCAGTTCTTC. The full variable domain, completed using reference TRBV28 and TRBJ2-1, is DVKVTQSSRYLVKRTGEKVFLECVQDMDHENMFWYRQDPGLGLRLIYFSYDVKMKEKGDIPEGYSVSREKKERFSLILESASTNQTSMYLCASISPGQGADEQFFGPGTRLTVL.